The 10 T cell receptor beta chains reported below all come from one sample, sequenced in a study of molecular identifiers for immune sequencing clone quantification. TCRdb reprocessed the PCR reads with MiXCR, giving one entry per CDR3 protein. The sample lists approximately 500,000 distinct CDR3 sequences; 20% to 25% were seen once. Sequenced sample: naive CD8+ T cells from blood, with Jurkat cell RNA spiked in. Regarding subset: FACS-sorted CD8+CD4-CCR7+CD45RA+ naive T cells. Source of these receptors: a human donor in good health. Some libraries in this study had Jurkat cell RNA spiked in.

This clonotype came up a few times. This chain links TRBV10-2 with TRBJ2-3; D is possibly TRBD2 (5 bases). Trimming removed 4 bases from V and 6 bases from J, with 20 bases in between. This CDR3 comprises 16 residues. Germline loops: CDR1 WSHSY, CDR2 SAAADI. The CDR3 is CASSVLGIPGGDTQYF. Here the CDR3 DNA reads TGCGCCAGCAGTGTTTTGGGGATCCCTGGCGGGGATACGCAGTATTTT.

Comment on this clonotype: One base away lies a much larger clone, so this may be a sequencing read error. In DNA, the CDR3 is TGTGCCGGCTCACCACCGCAGGGGAGCAATCAGCCCCAGCATTTT. As protein: CAGSPPQGSNQPQHF. The chain combines TRBV18 with TRBJ1-5; possibly TRBD1 for D (6 bases). This CDR3 spans 15 amino acids. CDR1 and CDR2 from the germline V gene are KGHSH and LQKENI.

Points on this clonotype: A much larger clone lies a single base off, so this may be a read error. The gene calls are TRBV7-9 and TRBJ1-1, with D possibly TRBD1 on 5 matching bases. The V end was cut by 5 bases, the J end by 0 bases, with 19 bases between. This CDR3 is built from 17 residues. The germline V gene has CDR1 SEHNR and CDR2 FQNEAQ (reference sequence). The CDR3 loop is CASSTPPAGRLNTEAFF. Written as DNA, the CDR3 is TGTGCCAGCAGCACCCCCCCGGCAGGGCGATTGAACACTGAAGCTTTCTTT.

The CDR3 DNA is TGTGCCAGCAGCTTCGGCCAGGGGTATGAGCAGTTCTTC. This encodes CASSFGQGYEQFF. The chain combines TRBV7-6 with TRBJ2-1, with D perhaps matching TRBD1 (6 bases). Germline V gene data show CDR1 as SGHVS and CDR2 as FNYEAQ. V lost 3 bases, J lost 8 bases, and 11 bases lay in between. This CDR3 is 13 amino acids long.

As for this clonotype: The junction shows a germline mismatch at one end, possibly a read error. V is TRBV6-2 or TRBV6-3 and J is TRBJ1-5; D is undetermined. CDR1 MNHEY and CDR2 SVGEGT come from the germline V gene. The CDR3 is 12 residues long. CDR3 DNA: TGTGCCAGCAGGGATTGGGGTCAGCCCCAGCGTTTT. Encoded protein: CASRDWGQPQRF.

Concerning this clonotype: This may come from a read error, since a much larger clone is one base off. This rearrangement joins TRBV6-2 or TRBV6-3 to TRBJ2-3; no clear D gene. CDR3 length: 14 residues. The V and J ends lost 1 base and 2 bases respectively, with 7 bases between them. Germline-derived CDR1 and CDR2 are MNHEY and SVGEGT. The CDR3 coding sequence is TGTGCCAGCAGTTACTTGCCCGCCACAGATACGCAGTATTTT. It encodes CASSYLPATDTQYF.

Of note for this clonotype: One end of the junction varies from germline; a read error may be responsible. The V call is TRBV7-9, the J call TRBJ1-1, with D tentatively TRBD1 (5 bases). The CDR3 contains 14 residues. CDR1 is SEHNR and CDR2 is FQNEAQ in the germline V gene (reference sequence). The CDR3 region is CASSFTGAATEAFF. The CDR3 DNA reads TGTGCCAGCAGCTTTACTGGGGCCGCCACTGAGGCTTTCTTT.

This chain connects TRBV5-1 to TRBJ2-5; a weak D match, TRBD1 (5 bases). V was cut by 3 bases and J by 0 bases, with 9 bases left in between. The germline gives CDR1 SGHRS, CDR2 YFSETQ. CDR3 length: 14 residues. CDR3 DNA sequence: TGCGCCAGCAGCTCCGGACAAGACCAAGAGACCCAGTACTTC. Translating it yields CASSSGQDQETQYF.

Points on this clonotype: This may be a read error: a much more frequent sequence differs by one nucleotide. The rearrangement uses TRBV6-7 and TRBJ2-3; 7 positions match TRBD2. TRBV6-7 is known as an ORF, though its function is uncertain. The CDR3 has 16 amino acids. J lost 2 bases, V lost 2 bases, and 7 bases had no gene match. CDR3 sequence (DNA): TGTGCCAGCAGTTACCCAGCGGGGCGGGCCACAGATACGCAGTATTTT. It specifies CASSYPAGRATDTQYF.

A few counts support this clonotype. The CDR3 DNA is TGTGCCACCAGTGATATCTTCGGGAGTGGTGATACGCAGTATTTT. Amino acids: CATSDIFGSGDTQYF. The chain recombines TRBV24-1 with TRBJ2-3; maybe TRBD2 (6 bases). CDR1 and CDR2 (germline): KGHDR, SFDVKD. Trimming shortened V by 3 bases and J by 6 bases, and 15 bases separated the two germline ends. The CDR3 consists of 15 residues.